This T cell receptor beta chain was observed in a study of control samples from healthy donors and cancer patients. Libraries were prepared by immunoSEQ multiplex PCR; TCRdb keeps only in-frame clonotypes and omits some of them. Of 78,000 or so clones in the sample, approximately 90% were seen once. V lost 0 bases and J 5 bases, leaving 8 bases between the germline ends. Germline CDR1 is SGHNT and CDR2 is YYREEE (reference sequence). CDR3 length equals 13 residues. The sample consisted of blood. This TCR was sampled from a woman aged 45-65 years in good health. The chain couples TRBV5-4 to TRBJ2-5; D is ambiguous. For the CDR3, the DNA is TGTGCCAGCAGCTTGGTATTAGGCGAGACCCAGTACTTC. Its protein product is CASSLVLGETQYF.